This T cell receptor beta chain emerged from a study of blood T cell repertoires in COVID-19. Across the study: Researchers got acute and convalescent COVID-19 samples from the United States, Italy and Spain. From T cells, B-cell-depleted T cells, or PBMCs came the material, which was cDNA or gDNA.

The CDR3 covers 12 residues. The germline V gene has CDR1 SGHKS and CDR2 YYEKEE (reference sequence). Trimming shortened V by 2 bases and J by 15 bases, and 15 bases separated the two germline ends. Original data processing: Reference gene primer amplification gave nucleated cell count estimates. Clones were read by immunoSEQ multiplex PCR, and TCRdb kept only the in-frame ones, dropping some. Clone size and V and J calls were adopted from that table, with D and trimming inferred from the DNA. Among about 240,000 clones listed, about 81% were seen once. This TCR was sampled from a woman in her sixties with active or convalescent COVID-19. Sequencing input: peripheral blood. The V gene is TRBV5-5, the J gene TRBJ2-1; possibly TRBD2 for D (5 bases). The CDR3 DNA reads as TGTGCCAGCAGCTTCAATCGGCCTAGCTGGTTCTTC. This codes for CASSFNRPSWFF.